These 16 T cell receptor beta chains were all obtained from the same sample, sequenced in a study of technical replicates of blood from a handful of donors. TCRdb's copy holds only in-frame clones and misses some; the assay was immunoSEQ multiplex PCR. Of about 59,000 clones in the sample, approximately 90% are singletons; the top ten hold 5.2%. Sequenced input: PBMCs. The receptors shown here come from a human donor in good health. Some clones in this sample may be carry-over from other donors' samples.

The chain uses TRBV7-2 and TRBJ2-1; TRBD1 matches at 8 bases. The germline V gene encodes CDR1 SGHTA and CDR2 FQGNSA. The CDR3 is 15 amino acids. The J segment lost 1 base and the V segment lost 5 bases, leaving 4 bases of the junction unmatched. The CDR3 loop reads CASSQDRGSYNEQFF. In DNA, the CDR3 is TGTGCCAGCAGCCAAGACAGGGGTTCCTACAATGAGCAGTTCTTC. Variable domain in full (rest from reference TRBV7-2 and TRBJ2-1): GAGVSQSPSNKVTEKGKDVELRCDPISGHTALYWYRQSLGQGLEFLIYFQGNSAPDKSGLPSDRFSAERTGGSVSTLTIQRTQQEDSAVYLCASSQDRGSYNEQFFGPGTRLTVL.

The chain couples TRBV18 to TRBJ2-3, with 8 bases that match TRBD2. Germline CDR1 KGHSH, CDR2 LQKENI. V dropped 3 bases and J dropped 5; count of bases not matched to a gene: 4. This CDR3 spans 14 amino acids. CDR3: CASSPAGGRDTQYF. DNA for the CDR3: TGTGCCAGCTCACCCGCGGGAGGTAGAGATACGCAGTATTTT.

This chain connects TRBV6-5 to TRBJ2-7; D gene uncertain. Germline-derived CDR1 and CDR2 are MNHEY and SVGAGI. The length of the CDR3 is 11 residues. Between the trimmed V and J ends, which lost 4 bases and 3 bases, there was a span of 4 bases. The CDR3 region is CASSSYYEQYF. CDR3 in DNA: TGTGCCAGCAGTTCCTACTACGAGCAGTACTTC.

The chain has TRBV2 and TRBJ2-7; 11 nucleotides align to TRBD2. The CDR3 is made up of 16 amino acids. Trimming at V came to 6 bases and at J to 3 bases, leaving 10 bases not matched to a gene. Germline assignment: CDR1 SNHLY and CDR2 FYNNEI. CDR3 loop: CASSARTSGQLYEQYF. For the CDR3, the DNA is TGTGCCAGCAGCGCACGGACTAGCGGGCAACTCTACGAGCAGTACTTC.

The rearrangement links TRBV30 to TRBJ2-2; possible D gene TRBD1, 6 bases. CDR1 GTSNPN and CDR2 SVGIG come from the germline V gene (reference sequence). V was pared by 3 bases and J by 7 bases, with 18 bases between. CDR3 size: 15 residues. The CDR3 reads CAWRARGTLNGELFF. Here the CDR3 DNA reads TGTGCCTGGAGGGCGAGGGGGACCCTCAACGGGGAGCTGTTTTTT.

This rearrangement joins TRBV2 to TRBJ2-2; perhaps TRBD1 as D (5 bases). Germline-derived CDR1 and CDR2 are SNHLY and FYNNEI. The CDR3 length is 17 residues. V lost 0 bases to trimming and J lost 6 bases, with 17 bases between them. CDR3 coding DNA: TGTGCCAGCAGTGAAGCGGGGCTAGTCCTAGGGCCCGGGGAGCTGTTTTTT. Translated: CASSEAGLVLGPGELFF.

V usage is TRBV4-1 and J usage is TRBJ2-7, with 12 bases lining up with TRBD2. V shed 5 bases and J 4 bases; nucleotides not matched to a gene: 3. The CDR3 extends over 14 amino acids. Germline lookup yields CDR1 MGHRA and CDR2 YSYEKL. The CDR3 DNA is TGCGCCAGCAGCTCTAGCGGGGGGGCTTACGAGCAGTACTTC. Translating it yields CASSSSGGAYEQYF.

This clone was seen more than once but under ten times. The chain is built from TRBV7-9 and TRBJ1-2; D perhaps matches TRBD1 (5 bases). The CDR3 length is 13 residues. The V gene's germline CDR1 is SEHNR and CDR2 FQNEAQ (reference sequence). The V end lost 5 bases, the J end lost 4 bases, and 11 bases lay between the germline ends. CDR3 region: CASSLQGGYGYTF. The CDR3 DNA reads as TGTGCCAGCAGCCTTCAGGGTGGCTATGGCTACACCTTC.

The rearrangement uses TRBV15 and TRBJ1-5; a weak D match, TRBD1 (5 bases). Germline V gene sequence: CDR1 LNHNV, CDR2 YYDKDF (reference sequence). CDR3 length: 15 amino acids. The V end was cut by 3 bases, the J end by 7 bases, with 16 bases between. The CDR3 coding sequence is TGTGCCACCAGCAGTGGTTCGGGGGATGGGCAGCCCCAGCATTTT. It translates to CATSSGSGDGQPQHF.

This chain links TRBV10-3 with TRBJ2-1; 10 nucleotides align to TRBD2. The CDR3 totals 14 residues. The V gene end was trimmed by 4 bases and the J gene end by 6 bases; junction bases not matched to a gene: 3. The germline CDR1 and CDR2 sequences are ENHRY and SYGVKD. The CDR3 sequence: CAISGSSGGNEQFF. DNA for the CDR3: TGTGCCATCAGTGGCTCTAGCGGGGGCAATGAGCAGTTCTTC.

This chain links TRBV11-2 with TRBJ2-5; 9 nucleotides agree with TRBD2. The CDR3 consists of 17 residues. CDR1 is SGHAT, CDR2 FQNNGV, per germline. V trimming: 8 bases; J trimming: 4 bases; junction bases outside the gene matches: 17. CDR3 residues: CASSQSSGGAIRETQYF. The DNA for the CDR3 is TGTGCCAGCTCCCAAAGTAGCGGGGGTGCGATTAGAGAGACCCAGTACTTC.

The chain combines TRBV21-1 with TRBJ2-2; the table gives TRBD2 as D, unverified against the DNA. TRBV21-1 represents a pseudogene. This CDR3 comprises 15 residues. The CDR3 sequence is CASSISGGPTGELFF. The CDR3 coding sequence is TGTGCCAGCAGCATTAGCGGGGGACCCACCGGGGAGCTGTTTTTT.

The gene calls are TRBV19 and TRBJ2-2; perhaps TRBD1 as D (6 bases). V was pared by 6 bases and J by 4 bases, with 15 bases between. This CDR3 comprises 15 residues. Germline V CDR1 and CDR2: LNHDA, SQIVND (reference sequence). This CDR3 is CASSPPGHRTGELFF. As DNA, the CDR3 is TGTGCCAGTAGCCCACCGGGACATCGCACCGGGGAGCTGTTTTTT.

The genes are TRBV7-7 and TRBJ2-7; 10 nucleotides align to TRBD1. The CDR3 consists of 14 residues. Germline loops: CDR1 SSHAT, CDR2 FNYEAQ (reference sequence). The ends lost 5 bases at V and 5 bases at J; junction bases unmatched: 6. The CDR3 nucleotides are TGTGCCAGCAGCCCGGACAGGGGGGCTCACGAGCAGTACTTC. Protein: CASSPDRGAHEQYF.

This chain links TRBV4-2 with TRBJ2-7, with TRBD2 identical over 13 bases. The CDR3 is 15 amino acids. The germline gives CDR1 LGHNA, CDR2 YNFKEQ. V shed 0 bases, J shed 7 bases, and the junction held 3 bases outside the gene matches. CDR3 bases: TGTGCCAGCAGCCAAGATGGACTAGCGGGGGAAGAGCAGTACTTC. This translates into CASSQDGLAGEEQYF.

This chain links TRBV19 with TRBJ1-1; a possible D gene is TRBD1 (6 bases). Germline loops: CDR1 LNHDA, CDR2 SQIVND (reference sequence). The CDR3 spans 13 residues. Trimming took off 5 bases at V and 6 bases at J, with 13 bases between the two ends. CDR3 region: CASSRDTRSEAFF. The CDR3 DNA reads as TGTGCCAGTAGTCGGGACACCCGATCTGAAGCTTTCTTT.